The clone carrying this T cell receptor beta chain was counted only a few times. What it recognizes is unknown. The data derive from a study of T-cell memory formation after mild COVID-19. From germline, CDR1 is LGHNA and CDR2 YNFKEQ. V was shortened by 0 bases and J by 1 base, with 14 bases between the two germline ends. The CDR3 has 17 residues. Amplification by 5'RACE using constant-segment primers produced TCR alpha and TCR beta cDNA libraries that carried sample barcodes and UMIs. A single record per CDR3 protein comes from TCRdb applying MiXCR to the 5' RACE reads. This sample yields under 250,000 distinct CDR3 sequences, of which about 27% are seen a single time; over 9.5% belongs to the top ten. Overall study results and limits: Of the contracting clones, CD4+ ones lay mainly in CM and EM, and CD8+ ones in EMRA. Some clones that responded turned up in pre-infection memory, which suggests that cross-reactive memory joined in. Nothing showed for sure that second-wave clones peaking on day 37 were SARS-CoV-2 specific.

This rearrangement joins TRBV4-2 to TRBJ2-3; TRBD1 is a possible D gene (5 bases). The sequenced sample consisted of PBMCs or a T cell subset sorted from them (not recorded which). The clonotype originates from an adult woman who had mild COVID-19 (a few samples of this study predate the infection). Cell type and time point are not known. CDR3 protein: CASSQENRPRGTDTQYF. CDR3 bases: TGTGCCAGCAGCCAAGAGAACAGGCCTCGGGGCACAGATACGCAGTATTTT.